Listed here is a single TCR beta chain. This clonotype occurred many times. Its binding antigen is unknown. No much larger clone is present one base from it, and per-base qualities are unavailable. Read against the paper, the sample's time point label means: newly diagnosed GD, antithyroid drugs for less than 3 months. For both TCR sequencing and RNA sequencing, RNA was extracted from PBMCs using TRIzol. Graves' disease was diagnosed according to American Thyroid Association guidelines. Recruitment of patients was carried out at an endocrinology department in Xi'an, China. From each patient, approximately 10 milliliters of peripheral blood was collected into an EDTA anticoagulant tube. Ficoll Paque Plus density gradient separation was used to isolate PBMCs, and no additional T cell sorting was done. An Agilent 2100 Bioanalyzer and agarose gel were used to check RNA quality, and a NanoDrop 2000 was used to measure RNA concentration.

The source of the sample is a study of regulatory T cells in long-lasting Graves disease (dated by TCRdb to about 2021). About the investigation overall: Patients with newly diagnosed Graves' disease had been on antithyroid drugs for under 3 months. Patients with persistent Graves' disease were compared with patients with newly diagnosed Graves' disease using TCR sequencing and RNA sequencing of peripheral blood. The study was registered as a clinical trial and conducted in China. TCR sequencing covered around 13 persistent and approximately 20 newly diagnosed Graves' disease patients, some 33 samples in total. The investigation overall reported the following: Only the TCR beta chain was sequenced and analyzed. A larger number of public clonotypes was shared among persistent patients (fewer than 3,000) than among newly diagnosed patients (around 870). Lower TCR Shannon entropy and fewer highly expanded clones were observed in persistent Graves' disease patients than in newly diagnosed patients, which suggested clonal expansion. The authors noted that the small sample size was a limitation that may lower accuracy. Because the primary lesion, thyroid tissue, could not be accessed, the study looked at peripheral blood alone. TRBV28, TRBJ1-2 and TRBJ2-5 were preferentially used in persistent disease, while TRBV20-1 and TRBJ2-1 were favored in newly diagnosed disease.

CDR1 and CDR2, looked up from the germline V gene, are SGDLS and YYNGEE. V is pared back by 3 bases and J by 6 bases, with 19 bases lying between the germline termini. Spanning cysteine to phenylalanine, the CDR3 consists of 15 amino acids. Left in the record is the CDR3 DNA by itself, 45 bases read in frame from the first base. Library construction relied on multiplex PCR. TCRdb records Illumina HiSeq 4000 as the sequencer. TCR beta libraries were built with iRepertoire HTBI primers and Arm-PCR amplification of CDR3 regions. PCR products were gel purified before sequencing. Turning to the authors' computational methods: Gene usage analysis of CDR3 amino acid clonotypes relied on the 55 to 80 TRBV and 15 or so TRBJ segments identified across samples. COPE and FqMerger were used to merge the filtered high-quality paired reads into contigs. Contigs were aligned with BLAST to IMGT TRBV, TRBD and TRBJ reference genes, and CDR3 was defined per IMGT. Any clonotype with a frequency above 0.1% was counted as a highly expanded clone. Repertoire diversity was measured by Shannon entropy, and V-J evenness by the Gini coefficient. Public clonotypes were defined as clonotypes shared by more than one individual. The public reads were reanalyzed by TCRdb: fastp trimming at Q25, MiXCR alignment, in-frame beta chains only. Rows with one shared CDR3 protein collapse into an entry with the most common genes and DNA. TCRdb, rather than the study authors, made the V and J calls. The sample table shows some 600,000 distinct CDR3 sequences, and 15% to 20% are seen once. The ten largest account for around 13% of the sample.

This same sample was also part of a study on T cells in Graves' hyperthyroidism and ophthalmopathy. The second publication reports: A patient counted as having stable Graves' hyperthyroidism if no progression to ophthalmopathy occurred over 18 months of follow-up. Hyperthyroidism patients were aged 18 to 65 years and newly diagnosed, with disease duration of less than 2 months. The study excluded patients with uncontrolled infections, other autoimmune diseases, pregnancy or lactation. Diagnoses were established on the basis of clinical symptoms, serum thyroxine and TRAb, thyroid ultrasound, and orbital computed tomography. The first round of RT-PCR for the TCR CDR3 was performed with the HTBI primer set and the Qiagen OneStep RT-PCR kit. Most expanded thyroid clonotypes (frequency above 0.001) were also found in blood, which suggests that blood repertoires may mirror thyroid immune responses. A 13 V-J signature model separated ophthalmopathy from stable hyperthyroidism, with around 88% sensitivity and about 81% specificity in cross-validation and 80%/75% in testing. During validation, the model predicted progression to ophthalmopathy a median of approximately 6.5 months ahead of onset, with almost 71% sensitivity and 72.22% specificity. A discovery cohort of about 95 patients, about 44 with Graves' ophthalmopathy and approximately 60 with stable Graves' hyperthyroidism, was used to find distinguishing TCR V-J signatures. Whether ophthalmopathy could be predicted prospectively was tested in an independent validation cohort made up of roughly 19 hyperthyroidism patients plus 17 patients who later progressed to ophthalmopathy. For training and testing, the roughly 93 patients in the discovery cohort were randomly divided in a 7:3 ratio. In addition, the study compared T-cell repertoires in thyroid tissue and in blood from about 6 Graves' hyperthyroidism patients. After sampling, hyperthyroidism patients received methimazole starting at 30 mg daily, and ophthalmopathy patients received high-dose intravenous methylprednisolone. A second multiplex PCR round built the libraries, followed by size selection and purification. Paired-end sequencing of the libraries was performed with 100 bp reads on an Illumina HiSeq2000. SOAPnuke was used to process the raw data, removing reads that contained adapters or uncalled bases, had a mean Phred below 15, or lacked an exact match to the constant primer or identifier. High-quality paired reads were merged using COPE v1.2.5, and each unique nucleotide sequence was defined as a clonotype. MiTCR v1.1 was used to align the clonotypes against IMGT TRBV, TRBD and TRBJ reference segments. The analysis was restricted to V-J combinations with a frequency above 0.0001, which together covered approximately 99% of the repertoires. The TCS score was defined as F50 (clonal expansion) divided by E x V (chaos), with BLOSUM62-based TCRdist calculated between CDR3 peptides within each V-J. Welch's t-statistics and random forest reduced 514 V-J features to some 14, which were used in a naive Bayes classifier (R e1071). Sample size was not statistically predetermined, and investigators were not blinded to group allocation. The paper reports TCR Vbeta CDR3 sequencing of over 120 peripheral blood samples: under 45 ophthalmopathy, fewer than 80 hyperthyroidism and approximately 17 progressor patients.

The rearrangement combines TRBV9 with TRBJ2-7; the D gene identity is not certain. This sample comprised peripheral blood mononuclear cells (PBMCs), obtained at new diagnosis, from a patient treated with antithyroid drugs. The sequence was collected from a man aged 18 to 29 with Graves disease. Donor details come from another sample of the same person, matched by shared clones. The bases are TGTGCCAGCAGCGACGGTTTAGGCCGCGTGAGCGAGCAGTACTTC. Translated, this gives CASSDGLGRVSEQYF.